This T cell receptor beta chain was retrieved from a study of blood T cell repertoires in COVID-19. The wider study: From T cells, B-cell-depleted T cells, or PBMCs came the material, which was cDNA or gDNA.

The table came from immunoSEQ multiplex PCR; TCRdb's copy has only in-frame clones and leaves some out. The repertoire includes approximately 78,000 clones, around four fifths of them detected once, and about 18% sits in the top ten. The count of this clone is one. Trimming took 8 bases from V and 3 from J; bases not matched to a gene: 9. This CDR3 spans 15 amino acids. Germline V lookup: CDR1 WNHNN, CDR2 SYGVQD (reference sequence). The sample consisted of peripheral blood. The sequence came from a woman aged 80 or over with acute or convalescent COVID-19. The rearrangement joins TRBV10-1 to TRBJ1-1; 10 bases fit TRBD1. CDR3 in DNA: TGCGCCAGCTCGGGACAGGGGATTGGGCACACTGAAGCTTTCTTT. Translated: CASSGQGIGHTEAFF.